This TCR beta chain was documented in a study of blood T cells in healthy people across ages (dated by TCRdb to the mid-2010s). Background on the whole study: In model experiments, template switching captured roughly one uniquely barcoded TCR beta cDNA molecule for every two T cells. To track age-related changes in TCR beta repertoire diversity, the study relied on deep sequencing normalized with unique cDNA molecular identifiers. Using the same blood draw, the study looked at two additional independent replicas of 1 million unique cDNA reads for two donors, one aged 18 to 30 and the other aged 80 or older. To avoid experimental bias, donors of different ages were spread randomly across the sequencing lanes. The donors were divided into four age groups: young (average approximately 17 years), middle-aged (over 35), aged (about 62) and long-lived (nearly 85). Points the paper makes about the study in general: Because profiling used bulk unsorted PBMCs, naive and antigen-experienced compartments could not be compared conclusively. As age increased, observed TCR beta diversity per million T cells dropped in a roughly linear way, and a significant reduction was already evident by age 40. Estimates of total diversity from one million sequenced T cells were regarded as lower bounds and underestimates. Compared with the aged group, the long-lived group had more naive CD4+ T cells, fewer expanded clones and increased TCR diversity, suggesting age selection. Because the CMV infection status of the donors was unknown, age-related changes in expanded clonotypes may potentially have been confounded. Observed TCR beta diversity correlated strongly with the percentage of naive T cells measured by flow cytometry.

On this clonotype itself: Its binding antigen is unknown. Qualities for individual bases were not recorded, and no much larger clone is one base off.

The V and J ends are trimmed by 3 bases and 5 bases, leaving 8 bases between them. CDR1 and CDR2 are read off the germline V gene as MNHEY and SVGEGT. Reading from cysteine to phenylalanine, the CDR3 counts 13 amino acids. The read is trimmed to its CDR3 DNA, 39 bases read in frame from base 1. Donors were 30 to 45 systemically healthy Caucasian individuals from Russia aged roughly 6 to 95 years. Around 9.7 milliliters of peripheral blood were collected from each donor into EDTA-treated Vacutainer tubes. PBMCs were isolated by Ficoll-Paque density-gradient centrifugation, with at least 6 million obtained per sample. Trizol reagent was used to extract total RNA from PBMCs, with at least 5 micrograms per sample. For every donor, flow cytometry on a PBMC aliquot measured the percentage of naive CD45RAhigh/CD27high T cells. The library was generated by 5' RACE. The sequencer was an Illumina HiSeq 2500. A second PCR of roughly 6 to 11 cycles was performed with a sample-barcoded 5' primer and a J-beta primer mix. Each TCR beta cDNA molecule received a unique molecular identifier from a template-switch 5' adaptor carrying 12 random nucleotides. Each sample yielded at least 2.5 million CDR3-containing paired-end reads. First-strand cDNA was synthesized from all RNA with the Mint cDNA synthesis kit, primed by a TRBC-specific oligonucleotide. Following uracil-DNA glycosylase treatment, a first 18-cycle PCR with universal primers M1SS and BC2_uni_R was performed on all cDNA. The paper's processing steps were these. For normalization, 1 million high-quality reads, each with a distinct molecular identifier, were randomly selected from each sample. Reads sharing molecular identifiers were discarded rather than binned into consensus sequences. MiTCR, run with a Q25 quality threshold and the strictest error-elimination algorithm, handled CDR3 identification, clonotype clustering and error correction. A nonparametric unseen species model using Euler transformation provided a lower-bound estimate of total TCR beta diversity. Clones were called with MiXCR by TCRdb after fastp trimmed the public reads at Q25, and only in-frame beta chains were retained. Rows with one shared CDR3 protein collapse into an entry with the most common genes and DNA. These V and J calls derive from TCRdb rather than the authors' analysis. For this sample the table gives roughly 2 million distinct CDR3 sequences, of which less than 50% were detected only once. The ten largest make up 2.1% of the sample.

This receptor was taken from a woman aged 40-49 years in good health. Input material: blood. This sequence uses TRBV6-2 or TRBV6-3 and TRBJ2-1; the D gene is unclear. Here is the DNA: TGTGCCAGCAGTTATGTTCCGAACAATGAGCAGTTCTTC. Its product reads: CASSYVPNNEQFF.